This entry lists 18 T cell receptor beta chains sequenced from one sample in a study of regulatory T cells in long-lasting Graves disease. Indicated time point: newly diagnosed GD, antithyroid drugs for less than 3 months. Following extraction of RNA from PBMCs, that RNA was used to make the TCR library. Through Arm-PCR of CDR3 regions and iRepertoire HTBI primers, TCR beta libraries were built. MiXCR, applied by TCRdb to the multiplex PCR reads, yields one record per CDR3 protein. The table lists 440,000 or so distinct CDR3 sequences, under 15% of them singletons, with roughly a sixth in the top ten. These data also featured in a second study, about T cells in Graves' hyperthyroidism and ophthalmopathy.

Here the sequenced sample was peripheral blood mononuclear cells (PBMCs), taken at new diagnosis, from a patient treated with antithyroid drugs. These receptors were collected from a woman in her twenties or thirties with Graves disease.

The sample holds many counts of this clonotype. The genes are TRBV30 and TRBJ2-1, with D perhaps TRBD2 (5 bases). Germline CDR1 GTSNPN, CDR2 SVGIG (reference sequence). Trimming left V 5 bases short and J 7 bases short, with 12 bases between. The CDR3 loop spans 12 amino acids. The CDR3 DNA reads TGTGCCTGGGAGGACTCGATTAATGAGCAGTTCTTC. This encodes CAWEDSINEQFF.

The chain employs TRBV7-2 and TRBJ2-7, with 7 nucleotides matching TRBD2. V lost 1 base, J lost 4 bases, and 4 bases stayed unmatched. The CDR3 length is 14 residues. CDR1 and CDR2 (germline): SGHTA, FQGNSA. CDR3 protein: CASSLEVGRYEQYF. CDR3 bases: TGTGCCAGCAGCTTAGAAGTCGGGAGGTACGAGCAGTACTTC. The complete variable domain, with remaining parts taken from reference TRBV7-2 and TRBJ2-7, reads GAGVSQSPSNKVTEKGKDVELRCDPISGHTALYWYRQSLGQGLEFLIYFQGNSAPDKSGLPSDRFSAERTGGSVSTLTIQRTQQEDSAVYLCASSLEVGRYEQYFGPGTRLTVT.

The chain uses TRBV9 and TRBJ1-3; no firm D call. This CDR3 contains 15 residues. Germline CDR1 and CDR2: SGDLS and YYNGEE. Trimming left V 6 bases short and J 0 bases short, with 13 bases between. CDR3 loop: CASNADGGSGNTIYF. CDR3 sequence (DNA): TGTGCCAGCAACGCCGACGGTGGCTCTGGAAACACCATATATTTT.

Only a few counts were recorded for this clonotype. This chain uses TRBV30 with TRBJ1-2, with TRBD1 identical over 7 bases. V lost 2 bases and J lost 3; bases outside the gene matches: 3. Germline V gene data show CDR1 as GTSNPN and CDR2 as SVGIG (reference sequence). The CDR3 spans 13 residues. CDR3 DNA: TGTGCCTGGAGTCTAGGGGGCGACTATGGCTACACCTTC. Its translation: CAWSLGGDYGYTF.

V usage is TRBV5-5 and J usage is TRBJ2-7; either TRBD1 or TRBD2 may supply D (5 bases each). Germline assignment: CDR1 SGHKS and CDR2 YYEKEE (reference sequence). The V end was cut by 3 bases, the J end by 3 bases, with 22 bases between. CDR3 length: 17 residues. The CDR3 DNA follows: TGTGCCAGCAGCTCGTGGAGGATCGGGACCGGGGACTACGAGCAGTACTTC. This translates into CASSSWRIGTGDYEQYF.

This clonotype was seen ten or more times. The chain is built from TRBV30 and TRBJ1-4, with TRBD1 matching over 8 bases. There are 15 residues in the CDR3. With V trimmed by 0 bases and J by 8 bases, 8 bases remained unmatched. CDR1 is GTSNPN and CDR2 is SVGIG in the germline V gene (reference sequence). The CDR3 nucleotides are TGTGCCTGGAGTGTTCCGCTCAGGGGGCTGGAAAAACTGTTTTTT. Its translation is CAWSVPLRGLEKLFF.

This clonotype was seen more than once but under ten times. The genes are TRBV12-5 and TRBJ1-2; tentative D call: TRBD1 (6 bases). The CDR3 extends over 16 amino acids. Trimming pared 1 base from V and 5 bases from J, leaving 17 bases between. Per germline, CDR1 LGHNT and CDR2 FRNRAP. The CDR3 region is CASGLDRPGVVYGYTF. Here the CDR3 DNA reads TGTGCTAGTGGTTTGGACCGTCCAGGGGTTGTGTATGGCTACACCTTC.

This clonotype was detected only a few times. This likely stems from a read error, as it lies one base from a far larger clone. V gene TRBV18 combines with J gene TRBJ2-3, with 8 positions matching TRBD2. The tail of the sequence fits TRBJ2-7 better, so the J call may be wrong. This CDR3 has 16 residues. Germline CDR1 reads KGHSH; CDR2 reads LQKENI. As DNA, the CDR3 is TGTGCCAGCTCTCCATTACGGAGCGGGAGTTTGGATGAGCAGTACTTC. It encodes CASSPLRSGSLDEQYF.

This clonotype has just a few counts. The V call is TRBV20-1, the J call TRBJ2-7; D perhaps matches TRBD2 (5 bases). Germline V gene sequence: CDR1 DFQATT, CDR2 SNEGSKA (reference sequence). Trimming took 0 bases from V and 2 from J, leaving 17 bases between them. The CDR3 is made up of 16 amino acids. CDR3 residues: CSARDGGAAITYEQYF. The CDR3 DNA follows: TGCAGTGCTAGAGATGGCGGAGCGGCCATAACCTACGAGCAGTACTTC.

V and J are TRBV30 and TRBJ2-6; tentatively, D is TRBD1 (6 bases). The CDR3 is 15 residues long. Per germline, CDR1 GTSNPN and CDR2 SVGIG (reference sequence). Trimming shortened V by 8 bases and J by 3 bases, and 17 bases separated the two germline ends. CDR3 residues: CASRQGLGGANVLTF. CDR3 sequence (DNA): TGTGCCAGTAGGCAGGGGCTGGGTGGGGCCAACGTCCTGACTTTC.

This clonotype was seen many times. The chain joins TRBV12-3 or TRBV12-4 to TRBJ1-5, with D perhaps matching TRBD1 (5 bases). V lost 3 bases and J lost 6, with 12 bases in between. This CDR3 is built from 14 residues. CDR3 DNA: TGTGCCAGCAGTTTGATCGCAGGGAGTCAGCCCCAGCATTTT. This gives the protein CASSLIAGSQPQHF.

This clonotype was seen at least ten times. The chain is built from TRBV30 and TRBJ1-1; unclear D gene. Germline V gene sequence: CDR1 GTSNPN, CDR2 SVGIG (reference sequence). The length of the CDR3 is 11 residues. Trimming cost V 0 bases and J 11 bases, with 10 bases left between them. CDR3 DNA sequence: TGTGCCTGGAGTGTGTCTTCTCGGGCTTTCTTT. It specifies CAWSVSSRAFF.

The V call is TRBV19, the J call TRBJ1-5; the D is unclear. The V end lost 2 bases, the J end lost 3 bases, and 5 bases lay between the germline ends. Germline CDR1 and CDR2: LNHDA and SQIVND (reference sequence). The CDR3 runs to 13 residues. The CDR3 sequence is CASSISSNQPQHF. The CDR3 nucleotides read TGTGCCAGTAGTATAAGTTCCAATCAGCCCCAGCATTTT.

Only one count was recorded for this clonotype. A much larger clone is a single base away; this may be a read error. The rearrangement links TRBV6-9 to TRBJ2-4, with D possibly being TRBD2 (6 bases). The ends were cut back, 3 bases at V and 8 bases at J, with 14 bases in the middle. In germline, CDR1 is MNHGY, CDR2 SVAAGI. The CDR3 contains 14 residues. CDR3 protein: CASSYPKEGDIQYF. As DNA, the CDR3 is TGTGCCAGCAGTTACCCGAAGGAGGGTGACATTCAGTACTTC.

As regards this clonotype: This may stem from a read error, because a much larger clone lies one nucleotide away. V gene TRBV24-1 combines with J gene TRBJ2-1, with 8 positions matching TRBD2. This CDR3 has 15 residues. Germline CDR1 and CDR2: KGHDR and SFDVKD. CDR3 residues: CATSEQRGTYNGQFF. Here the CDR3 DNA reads TGTGCCACCAGTGAACAGCGGGGGACCTACAATGGGCAGTTCTTC.

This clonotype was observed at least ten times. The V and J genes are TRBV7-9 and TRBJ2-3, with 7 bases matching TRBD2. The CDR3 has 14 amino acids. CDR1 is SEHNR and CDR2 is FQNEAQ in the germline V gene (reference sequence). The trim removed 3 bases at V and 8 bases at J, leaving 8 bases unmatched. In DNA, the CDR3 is TGTGCCAGCAGCTTCGCGGGCGGGAGTGGTACGCAGTATTTT. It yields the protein CASSFAGGSGTQYF.

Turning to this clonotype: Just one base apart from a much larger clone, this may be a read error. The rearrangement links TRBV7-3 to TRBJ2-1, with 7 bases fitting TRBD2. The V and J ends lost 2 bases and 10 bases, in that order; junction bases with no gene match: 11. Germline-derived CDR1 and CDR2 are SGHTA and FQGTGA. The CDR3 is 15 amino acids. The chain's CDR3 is CASSLEAGESYEQFF. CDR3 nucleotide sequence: TGTGCCAGCAGCTTAGAGGCGGGAGAGTCCTACGAGCAGTTCTTC.

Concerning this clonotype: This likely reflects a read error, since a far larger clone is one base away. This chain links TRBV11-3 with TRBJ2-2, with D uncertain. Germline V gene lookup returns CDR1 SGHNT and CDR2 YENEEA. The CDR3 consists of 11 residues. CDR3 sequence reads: CAGSVTGELFF. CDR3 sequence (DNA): TGTGCCGGCAGCGTCACCGGGGAGCTGTTTTTT. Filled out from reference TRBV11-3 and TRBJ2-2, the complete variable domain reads EAGVVQSPRYKIIEKKQPVAFWCNPISGHNTLYWYLQNLGQGPELLIRYENEEAVDDSQLPKDRFSAERLKGVDSTLKIQPAELGDSAVYLCAGSVTGELFFGEGSRLTVL.